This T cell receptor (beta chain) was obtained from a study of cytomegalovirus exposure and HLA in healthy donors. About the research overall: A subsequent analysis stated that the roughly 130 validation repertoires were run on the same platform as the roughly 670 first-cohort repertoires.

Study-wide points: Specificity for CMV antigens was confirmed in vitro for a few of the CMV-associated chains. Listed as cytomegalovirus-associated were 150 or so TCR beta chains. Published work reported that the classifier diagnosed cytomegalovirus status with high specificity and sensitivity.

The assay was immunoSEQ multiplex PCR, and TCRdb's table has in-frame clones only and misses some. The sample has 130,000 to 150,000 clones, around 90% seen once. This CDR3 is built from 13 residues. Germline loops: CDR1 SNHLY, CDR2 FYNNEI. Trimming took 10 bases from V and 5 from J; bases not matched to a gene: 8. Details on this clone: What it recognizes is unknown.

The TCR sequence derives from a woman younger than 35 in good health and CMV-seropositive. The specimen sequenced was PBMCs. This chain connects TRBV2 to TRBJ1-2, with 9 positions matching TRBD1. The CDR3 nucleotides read TGTGCCAACCCTGAGACAGGGGGGTATGGCTACACCTTC. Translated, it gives CANPETGGYGYTF.